This T cell receptor beta chain was captured in a study of blood T cells in healthy people across ages. This clonotype was detected only a few times. It was with a sample-barcoded 5' primer and a J-beta primer mix that a second PCR of roughly 7 to 12 cycles was run. Each CDR3 protein gets one entry after TCRdb re-called the 5' RACE reads with MiXCR. The data hold more than 800,000 distinct CDR3 sequences, with roughly 26% observed a single time. V lost 1 base to trimming and J lost 2 bases, with 6 bases between them. The CDR3 length is 14 residues. The germline V gene has CDR1 SNHLY and CDR2 FYNNEI. The TCR sequence derives from a woman of 80 years or more in good health. This chain joins TRBV2 and TRBJ1-3; maybe TRBD1 (5 bases). The sequencing input was blood. As DNA, the CDR3 is TGTGCCAGCAGTGAAGGCAGGGCTGGAAACACCATATATTTT. Translating gives CASSEGRAGNTIYF.